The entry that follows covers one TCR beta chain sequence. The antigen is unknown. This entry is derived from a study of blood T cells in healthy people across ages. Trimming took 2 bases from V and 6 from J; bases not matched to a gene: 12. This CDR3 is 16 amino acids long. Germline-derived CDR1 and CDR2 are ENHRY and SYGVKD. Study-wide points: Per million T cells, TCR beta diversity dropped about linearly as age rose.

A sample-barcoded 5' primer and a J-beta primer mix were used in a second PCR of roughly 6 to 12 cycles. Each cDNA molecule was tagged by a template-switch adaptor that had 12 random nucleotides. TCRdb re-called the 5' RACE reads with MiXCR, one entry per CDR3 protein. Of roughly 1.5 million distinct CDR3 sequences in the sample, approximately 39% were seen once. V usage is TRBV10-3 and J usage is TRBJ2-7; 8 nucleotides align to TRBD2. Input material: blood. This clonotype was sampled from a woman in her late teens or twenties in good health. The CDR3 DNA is TGTGCCATCAGTGAGGAACCAGCGGGAGCCCCTAGCGAGCAGTACTTC. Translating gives CAISEEPAGAPSEQYF.